These T cell receptor beta chains were read from a single sample in a study of T cell responses to AZD1222 COVID-19 vaccine. TCRdb's table, derived via immunoSEQ multiplex PCR, lists solely in-frame clones and lacks some. The sample consists of about 90,000 clones, about 89% of them appearing once. Source: peripheral blood, taken 28 days after the second AZD1222 dose. These receptors were taken from an adult who received the AZD1222 COVID-19 vaccine. Each CDR3 is given with its conserved first and last residue.

V: TRBV25-1; J: TRBJ2-7; CDR3: CASSEYQGSLEQYF
V: TRBV27; J: TRBJ1-2; CDR3: CASSATPTGNYGYTF
V: TRBV6-5; J: TRBJ2-1; CDR3: CASNRGQTSYNEQFF
V: TRBV5-1; J: TRBJ1-2; CDR3: CASSSMDRARTSRRGYTF
V: TRBV7-6; J: TRBJ1-5; CDR3: CASSLQGGQPQHF
V: TRBV7-9; J: TRBJ1-2; CDR3: CASSSSVWASYGYTF
V: TRBV9; J: TRBJ1-5; CDR3: CASSAGGPLGSNQPQHF
V: TRBV18; J: TRBJ1-1; CDR3: CASSGGSSLNTEAFF
V: TRBV7-3; J: TRBJ2-1; CDR3: CASSPLPGTEQFF
V: TRBV5-4; J: TRBJ2-2; CDR3: CASSSWGSGGPGGTGELFF
V: TRBV5-1; J: TRBJ2-2; CDR3: CASSVQWAGELFF
V: TRBV4-3; J: TRBJ1-1; CDR3: CASSEGGGETEAFF
V: TRBV15; J: TRBJ1-2; CDR3: CATSGRDSSYGYTF
V: TRBV19; J: TRBJ2-1; CDR3: CASSIFGGGDNEQFF
V: TRBV23-1; J: TRBJ1-5; CDR3: CASSHVRPNSNQPQHF
V: TRBV7-8; J: TRBJ2-7; CDR3: CASSLASSGGAPYEQYF
V: TRBV18; J: TRBJ1-4; CDR3: CASSQQGGEKLFF
V: TRBV5-6; J: TRBJ2-7; CDR3: CASSRRGEQYF
V: TRBV30; J: TRBJ1-2; CDR3: CAWITRGRGYGYTF
V: TRBV10-3; J: TRBJ2-5; CDR3: CAIRDGVERGYF
V: TRBV6-2/TRBV6-3; J: TRBJ1-2; CDR3: CASSYIGQGRGYTF
V: TRBV7-2; J: TRBJ2-1; CDR3: CASSFSYNEQFF
V: TRBV27; J: TRBJ1-1; CDR3: CASSLSAGGGTEAFF
V: TRBV4-3; J: TRBJ2-1; CDR3: CASSQDPSGGANEQFF
V: TRBV11-3; J: TRBJ2-3; CDR3: CASSPVAGGSTDTQYF
V: TRBV6-5; J: TRBJ1-1; CDR3: CASYPWKVKNTEAFF
V: TRBV30; J: TRBJ2-2; CDR3: CAGTPTRGGFGELFF
V: TRBV29-1; J: TRBJ1-2; CDR3: CSVEGGRANYGYTF
V: TRBV7-6; J: TRBJ2-3; CDR3: CASSLEVSYTDTQYF
V: TRBV5-5; J: TRBJ1-5; CDR3: CASSLVGSNQPQHF
V: TRBV6-5; J: TRBJ2-1; CDR3: CASKRDRVNNEQFF
V: TRBV2; J: TRBJ1-1; CDR3: CASRLTDANTEAFF
V: TRBV3-1/TRBV3-2; J: TRBJ1-1; CDR3: CASSQEITMNTEAFF
V: TRBV7-3; J: TRBJ2-3; CDR3: CASSLMGDGAGSDTQYF
V: TRBV18; J: TRBJ2-2; CDR3: CASSPYTLANTGELFF
V: TRBV6-1; J: TRBJ2-7; CDR3: CASSELAGGLYEQYF
V: TRBV6-5; J: TRBJ2-4; CDR3: CASSYAKTLAKNIQYF
V: TRBV6-2/TRBV6-3; J: TRBJ1-4; CDR3: CASSYTTNEKLFF
V: TRBV4-2; J: TRBJ2-3; CDR3: CASSPRGPSTDTQYF
V: TRBV19; J: TRBJ1-2; CDR3: CASSIMLQGARHYGYTF
V: TRBV29-1; J: TRBJ1-2; CDR3: CSVDFGYTF